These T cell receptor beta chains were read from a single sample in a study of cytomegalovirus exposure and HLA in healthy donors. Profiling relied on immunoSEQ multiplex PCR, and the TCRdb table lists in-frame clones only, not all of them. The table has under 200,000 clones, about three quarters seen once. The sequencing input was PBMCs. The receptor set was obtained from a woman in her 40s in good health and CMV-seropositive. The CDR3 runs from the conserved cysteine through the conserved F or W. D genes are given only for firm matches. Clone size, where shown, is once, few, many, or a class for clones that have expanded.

cdr3_nt: TGTGCCAGTAGTATGGGGCAGGGCGCCGAAGCTTTCTTT
cdr3_aa: CASSMGQGAEAFF
v_call: TRBV19
d_call: NA
clone_size: NA
j_call: TRBJ1-1

cdr3_nt: TGTGCCAGCAGCTTAACGGCTAGCGGGGGGGTCTACGAGCAGTACTTC
cdr3_aa: CASSLTASGGVYEQYF
v_call: TRBV7-2
d_call: TRBD2
clone_size: once
j_call: TRBJ2-7

cdr3_nt: TGCGCCAGCAGCTTCCACTCCCCCGGGGAGCTGTTTTTT
cdr3_aa: CASSFHSPGELFF
v_call: TRBV5-1
d_call: NA
clone_size: NA
j_call: TRBJ2-2

cdr3_nt: TGTGCCAGCTCACCACTGGCGGGGGCTCTCCACGAGCAGTACTTC
cdr3_aa: CASSPLAGALHEQYF
v_call: TRBV18
d_call: NA
clone_size: NA
j_call: TRBJ2-7

cdr3_nt: TGTGCCTGGAGTGCAGGGCCCGGAGAGCAGTACTTC
cdr3_aa: CAWSAGPGEQYF
v_call: TRBV30
d_call: NA
clone_size: NA
j_call: TRBJ2-7

cdr3_nt: TGCGCCAGCAGCCAAGATTTGTTCGCGGAGCAGTACTTC
cdr3_aa: CASSQDLFAEQYF
v_call: TRBV4-3
d_call: NA
clone_size: NA
j_call: TRBJ2-7

cdr3_nt: TGTGCCAGCAGCCTCTCAGACAACTACGAGCAGTACTTC
cdr3_aa: CASSLSDNYEQYF
v_call: TRBV6-5
d_call: NA
clone_size: NA
j_call: TRBJ2-7

cdr3_nt: TGTGCCAGCAGTTCAGGACAGGGCCAATATCAGCCCCAGCATTTT
cdr3_aa: CASSSGQGQYQPQHF
v_call: TRBV7-8
d_call: TRBD1
clone_size: NA
j_call: TRBJ1-5

cdr3_nt: TGCGCCAGCACCCCGGAGGCCAAAAACATTCAGTACTTC
cdr3_aa: CASTPEAKNIQYF
v_call: TRBV4-3
d_call: NA
clone_size: NA
j_call: TRBJ2-4

cdr3_nt: TGTGCCTGGAGTGTACGGGATGAGCAGTTCTTC
cdr3_aa: CAWSVRDEQFF
v_call: TRBV30
d_call: NA
clone_size: few
j_call: TRBJ2-1

cdr3_nt: TGTGCCAGCAGCTTGGACAGGGGCCACGAGCAGTACTTC
cdr3_aa: CASSLDRGHEQYF
v_call: TRBV5-4
d_call: TRBD1
clone_size: few
j_call: TRBJ2-7

cdr3_nt: TGTGCCAGTAGTTTGACAGGAAATAGCGACACTGAAGCTTTCTTT
cdr3_aa: CASSLTGNSDTEAFF
v_call: TRBV19
d_call: NA
clone_size: NA
j_call: TRBJ1-1

cdr3_nt: TGTGCCATCAGTGAGTCAAGCGGGACGTACCAAGAGACCCAGTACTTC
cdr3_aa: CAISESSGTYQETQYF
v_call: TRBV10-3
d_call: TRBD2
clone_size: NA
j_call: TRBJ2-5

cdr3_nt: TGTGCCAGTAGTATTCAGGGATTGGATGGCTACACCTTC
cdr3_aa: CASSIQGLDGYTF
v_call: TRBV19
d_call: NA
clone_size: NA
j_call: TRBJ1-2

cdr3_nt: TGTGCTAGTGGTTTCCTACTAGGGACTATTTCCGATGAGCAGTTCTTC
cdr3_aa: CASGFLLGTISDEQFF
v_call: TRBV12-5
d_call: TRBD2
clone_size: few
j_call: TRBJ2-1

cdr3_nt: TGTGCCAGCAGCTCCGATCGGAGCGAGCAGTACTTC
cdr3_aa: CASSSDRSEQYF
v_call: TRBV5-4
d_call: NA
clone_size: NA
j_call: TRBJ2-7

cdr3_nt: TGTGCCATCAGTGAGTCGTTTGTAAAAGAGGCCAAAAACATTCAGTACTTC
cdr3_aa: CAISESFVKEAKNIQYF
v_call: TRBV10-3
d_call: NA
clone_size: few
j_call: TRBJ2-4

cdr3_nt: TGTGCCAGCAGCTTAGAGGGGACAGGGTACGAAAAACTGTTTTTT
cdr3_aa: CASSLEGTGYEKLFF
v_call: TRBV7-9
d_call: TRBD1
clone_size: many
j_call: TRBJ1-4

cdr3_nt: TGTGCCAGCAGCCAAGATGGGGGGAGCCCCCCAGAGACCCAGTACTTC
cdr3_aa: CASSQDGGSPPETQYF
v_call: TRBV4-2
d_call: NA
clone_size: NA
j_call: TRBJ2-5

cdr3_nt: TGTGCCAGCAGCCCGGGACTAGCGGACACAGATACGCAGTATTTT
cdr3_aa: CASSPGLADTDTQYF
v_call: TRBV7-2
d_call: TRBD2
clone_size: NA
j_call: TRBJ2-3

cdr3_nt: TGTGCCAGTAGGGAGGGGGCTTACAATGAGCAGTTCTTC
cdr3_aa: CASREGAYNEQFF
v_call: TRBV19
d_call: NA
clone_size: NA
j_call: TRBJ2-1

cdr3_nt: TGTGCCAGCAGCTCGACCTTAGGCGGGCCCCACTCCTACGAGCAGTACTTC
cdr3_aa: CASSSTLGGPHSYEQYF
v_call: TRBV11-2
d_call: NA
clone_size: NA
j_call: TRBJ2-7

cdr3_nt: TGCAGCGTTGAGGGGTCGGGGGCCTACAATGAGCAGTTCTTC
cdr3_aa: CSVEGSGAYNEQFF
v_call: TRBV29-1
d_call: NA
clone_size: NA
j_call: TRBJ2-1

cdr3_nt: TGTGCCAGCAGTGAACAGGGGGCAGATACTGAAGCTTTCTTT
cdr3_aa: CASSEQGADTEAFF
v_call: TRBV2
d_call: TRBD1
clone_size: NA
j_call: TRBJ1-1

cdr3_nt: TGTGCCTGGAACCGCGGGGGGTCGAACACCGGGGAGCTGTTTTTT
cdr3_aa: CAWNRGGSNTGELFF
v_call: TRBV30
d_call: TRBD2
clone_size: NA
j_call: TRBJ2-2

cdr3_nt: TGTGCCAGTAGTTCTTCTTCCGGGACAGGGGGCACAGATACGCAGTATTTT
cdr3_aa: CASSSSSGTGGTDTQYF
v_call: TRBV19
d_call: TRBD1
clone_size: NA
j_call: TRBJ2-3

cdr3_nt: TGTTCCAGCAGCGAACAGGGTTTTGGGACTGAAGCTTTCTTT
cdr3_aa: CSSSEQGFGTEAFF
v_call: TRBV7-9
d_call: NA
clone_size: NA
j_call: TRBJ1-1

cdr3_nt: TGTGCCAGCAGCCGACTGAGCGGGAGAGGAGAGACCCAGTACTTC
cdr3_aa: CASSRLSGRGETQYF
v_call: TRBV7-2
d_call: TRBD2
clone_size: NA
j_call: TRBJ2-5

cdr3_nt: TGTGCCAGCAGTTCTCCGGGACAGGAGATTACTAACTATGGCTACACCTTC
cdr3_aa: CASSSPGQEITNYGYTF
v_call: TRBV28
d_call: TRBD1
clone_size: NA
j_call: TRBJ1-2

cdr3_nt: TGCGCCAGCAGCCAAAGGGTTGCGGGAAATTCGGCCAACAATGAGCAGTTCTTC
cdr3_aa: CASSQRVAGNSANNEQFF
v_call: TRBV4-1
d_call: NA
clone_size: NA
j_call: TRBJ2-1

cdr3_nt: TGTGCCAGCAGCTTAGAGGCTAGCGGGGGCCGCCAAGAGACCCAGTACTTC
cdr3_aa: CASSLEASGGRQETQYF
v_call: TRBV7-2
d_call: TRBD2
clone_size: NA
j_call: TRBJ2-5

cdr3_nt: TGTGCCAGTACCACAGGGGCCACAGATACGCAGTATTTT
cdr3_aa: CASTTGATDTQYF
v_call: TRBV6-6
d_call: TRBD1
clone_size: NA
j_call: TRBJ2-3

cdr3_nt: TGTGCCAGCAGCTTGGACCAATCGGTCGATACGCAGTATTTT
cdr3_aa: CASSLDQSVDTQYF
v_call: TRBV5-4
d_call: NA
clone_size: NA
j_call: TRBJ2-3

cdr3_nt: TGTGCCAGCAGCTTGCGACCCGAACTAGCGTCTACCTACAATGAGCAGTTCTTC
cdr3_aa: CASSLRPELASTYNEQFF
v_call: TRBV7-8
d_call: TRBD2
clone_size: NA
j_call: TRBJ2-1

cdr3_nt: TGTGCCAGCAGTCAAGGAACAGGGGTCTATGGCTACACCTTC
cdr3_aa: CASSQGTGVYGYTF
v_call: TRBV7-9
d_call: TRBD1
clone_size: NA
j_call: TRBJ1-2

cdr3_nt: TGCGCCAGCAGCCAAGAAAGGGGGTACTCCTACGAGCAGTACTTC
cdr3_aa: CASSQERGYSYEQYF
v_call: TRBV4-3
d_call: NA
clone_size: NA
j_call: TRBJ2-7

cdr3_nt: TGTGCCAGCACCGTAGGGACAGGGGTGCTTCAAGAGACCCAGTACTTC
cdr3_aa: CASTVGTGVLQETQYF
v_call: TRBV7-6
d_call: TRBD1
clone_size: NA
j_call: TRBJ2-5

cdr3_nt: TGTGCCAGCAGCTTTGGCGGGAGCACAGATACGCAGTATTTT
cdr3_aa: CASSFGGSTDTQYF
v_call: TRBV7-2
d_call: NA
clone_size: NA
j_call: TRBJ2-3

cdr3_nt: TGCGCCAGCAGCTTGGACAGGGCGGGGAACACTGAAGCTTTCTTT
cdr3_aa: CASSLDRAGNTEAFF
v_call: TRBV5-1
d_call: NA
clone_size: NA
j_call: TRBJ1-1

cdr3_nt: TGTGCCAGCAGTTTTAGAGGACAGGGGGTCTCCTACGAGCAGTACTTC
cdr3_aa: CASSFRGQGVSYEQYF
v_call: TRBV6-5
d_call: TRBD1
clone_size: NA
j_call: TRBJ2-7

cdr3_nt: TGCGCCAGCAGCGCTAAGGGACTTACCTACGAGCAGTACTTC
cdr3_aa: CASSAKGLTYEQYF
v_call: TRBV10-1
d_call: NA
clone_size: NA
j_call: TRBJ2-7

cdr3_nt: TGTGCCAGCAGCCAGACGGGGGGAGAGACCCAGTACTTC
cdr3_aa: CASSQTGGETQYF
v_call: TRBV14
d_call: TRBD2
clone_size: NA
j_call: TRBJ2-5

cdr3_nt: TGTGCCAGCAAAAAGCCGAACACCGGGGAGCTGTTTTTT
cdr3_aa: CASKKPNTGELFF
v_call: TRBV25-1
d_call: NA
clone_size: NA
j_call: TRBJ2-2

cdr3_nt: TGTGCCAGCAGCCTATGGGGACTGACCTACGAGCAGTACTTC
cdr3_aa: CASSLWGLTYEQYF
v_call: TRBV5-4
d_call: NA
clone_size: NA
j_call: TRBJ2-7

cdr3_nt: TGTGCCAGCAGCTCGACCGGGACAGGGGCGGTCGGTACGCAGTATTTT
cdr3_aa: CASSSTGTGAVGTQYF
v_call: TRBV7-2
d_call: TRBD1
clone_size: few
j_call: TRBJ2-3

cdr3_nt: TGCGCCAGCAGCTTGGCCGGTGCAAATCAGCCCCAGCATTTT
cdr3_aa: CASSLAGANQPQHF
v_call: TRBV5-1
d_call: NA
clone_size: NA
j_call: TRBJ1-5

cdr3_nt: TGTGCCAGCTCACCGCCCAGTACAGATACGCAGTATTTT
cdr3_aa: CASSPPSTDTQYF
v_call: TRBV18
d_call: NA
clone_size: NA
j_call: TRBJ2-3

cdr3_nt: TGCGCCAGCAGCTTGGGGGGCCAGGGTAGAGCTGAAGCTTTCTTT
cdr3_aa: CASSLGGQGRAEAFF
v_call: TRBV5-1
d_call: NA
clone_size: few
j_call: TRBJ1-1

cdr3_nt: TGTGCCAGCAGTCCAATAGCGGGAGGCCGGAATGAGCAGTTCTTC
cdr3_aa: CASSPIAGGRNEQFF
v_call: TRBV27
d_call: TRBD2
clone_size: few
j_call: TRBJ2-1